The clone carrying this TCR beta chain was observed many times. Its antigen is still unknown. The data are from a study of early T cells in non-severe SARS-CoV-2 infection. Background on the study: Sequencing used unsorted whole-blood bulk RNA, so chains lack pairing.

Trimming shortened V by 6 bases and J by 5 bases, and 11 bases separated the two germline ends. This CDR3 is 11 amino acids long. In germline, CDR1 is DFQATT, CDR2 SNEGSKA (reference sequence). Study-wide results and caveats: Matching against VDJdb likely underestimated virus-specific expansions, favoring anti-spike CD8.

Attachment of unique molecular identifiers to individual cDNA molecules was performed. TCRdb reanalysed the 5' RACE reads using MiXCR and keeps one entry per CDR3 protein. The data show about 110,000 distinct CDR3 sequences, 9.5% to 13% seen once. The clonotype comes from an adult who was a healthcare worker with PCR-confirmed SARS-CoV-2 infection or an uninfected control (not recorded which). J is TRBJ2-7 and V is TRBV20-1; a possible D gene is TRBD1 (5 bases). Material for sequencing was whole blood. The CDR3 reads CSARSGNEQYF. In DNA, the CDR3 is TGCAGTGCCCGGTCAGGGAACGAGCAGTACTTC.